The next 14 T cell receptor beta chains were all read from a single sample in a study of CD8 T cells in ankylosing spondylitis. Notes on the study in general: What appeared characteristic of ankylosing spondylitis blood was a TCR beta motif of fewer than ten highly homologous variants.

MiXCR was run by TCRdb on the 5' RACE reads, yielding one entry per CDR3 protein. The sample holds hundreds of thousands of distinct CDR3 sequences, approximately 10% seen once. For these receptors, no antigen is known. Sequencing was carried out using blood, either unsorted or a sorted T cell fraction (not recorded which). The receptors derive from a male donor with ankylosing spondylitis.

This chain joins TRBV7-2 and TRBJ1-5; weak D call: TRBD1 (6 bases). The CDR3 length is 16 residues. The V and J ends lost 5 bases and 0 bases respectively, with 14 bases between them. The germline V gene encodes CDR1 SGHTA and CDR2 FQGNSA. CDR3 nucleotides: TGTGCCAGCAGCGTAAAGGGGGGGGATAGCAATCAGCCCCAGCATTTT. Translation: CASSVKGGDSNQPQHF.

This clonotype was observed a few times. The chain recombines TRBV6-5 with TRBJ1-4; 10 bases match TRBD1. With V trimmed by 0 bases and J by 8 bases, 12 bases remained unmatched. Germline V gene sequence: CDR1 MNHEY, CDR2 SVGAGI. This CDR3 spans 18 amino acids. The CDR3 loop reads CASSYSGTGVSLGEKLFF. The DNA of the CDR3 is TGTGCCAGCAGTTACTCGGGGACAGGGGTTTCGTTAGGAGAAAAACTGTTTTTT.

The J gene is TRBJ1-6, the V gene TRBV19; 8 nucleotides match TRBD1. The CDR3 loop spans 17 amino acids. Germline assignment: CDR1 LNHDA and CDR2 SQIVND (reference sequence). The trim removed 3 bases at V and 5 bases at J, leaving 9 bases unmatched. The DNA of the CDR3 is TGTGCCAGTAGTATGGGACAGGCGGGAAGAAATAATTCACCCCTCCACTTT. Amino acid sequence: CASSMGQAGRNNSPLHF.

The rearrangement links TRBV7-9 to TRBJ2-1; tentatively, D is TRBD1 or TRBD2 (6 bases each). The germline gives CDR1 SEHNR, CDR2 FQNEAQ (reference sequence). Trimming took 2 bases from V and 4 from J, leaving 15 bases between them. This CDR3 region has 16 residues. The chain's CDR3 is CASSLPGHRGYNEQFF. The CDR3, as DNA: TGTGCCAGCAGCTTACCGGGACACCGGGGGTACAATGAGCAGTTCTTC.

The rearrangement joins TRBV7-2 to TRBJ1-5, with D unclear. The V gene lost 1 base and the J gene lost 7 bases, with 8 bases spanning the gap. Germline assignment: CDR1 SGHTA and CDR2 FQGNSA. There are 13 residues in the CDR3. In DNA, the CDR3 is TGTGCCAGCAGCTTAGGGGTACAGCAGCCCCAGCATTTT. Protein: CASSLGVQQPQHF. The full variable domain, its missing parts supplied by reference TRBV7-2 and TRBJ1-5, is GAGVSQSPSNKVTEKGKDVELRCDPISGHTALYWYRQSLGQGLEFLIYFQGNSAPDKSGLPSDRFSAERTGGSVSTLTIQRTQQEDSAVYLCASSLGVQQPQHFGDGTRLSIL.

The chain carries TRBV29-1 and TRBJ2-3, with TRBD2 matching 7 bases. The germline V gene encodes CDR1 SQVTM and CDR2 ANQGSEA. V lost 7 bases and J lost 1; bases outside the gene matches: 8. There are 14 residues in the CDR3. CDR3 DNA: TGCAGCGCTCTAGGGCTAGCGGGCACAGATACGCAGTATTTT. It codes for CSALGLAGTDTQYF.

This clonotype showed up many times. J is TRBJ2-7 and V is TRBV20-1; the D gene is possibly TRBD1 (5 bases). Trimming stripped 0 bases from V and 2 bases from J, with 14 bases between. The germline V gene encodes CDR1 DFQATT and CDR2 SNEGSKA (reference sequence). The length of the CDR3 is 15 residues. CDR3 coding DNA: TGCAGTGCTAGAGACCCCTTGGGGCGACCCTACGAGCAGTACTTC. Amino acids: CSARDPLGRPYEQYF.

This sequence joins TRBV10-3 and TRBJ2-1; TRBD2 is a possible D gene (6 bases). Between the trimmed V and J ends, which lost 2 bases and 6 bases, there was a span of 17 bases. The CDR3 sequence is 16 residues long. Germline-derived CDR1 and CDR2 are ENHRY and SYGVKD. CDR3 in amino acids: CAISEPSRGKINEQFF. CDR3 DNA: TGTGCCATCAGTGAGCCAAGTCGGGGGAAAATCAATGAGCAGTTCTTC.

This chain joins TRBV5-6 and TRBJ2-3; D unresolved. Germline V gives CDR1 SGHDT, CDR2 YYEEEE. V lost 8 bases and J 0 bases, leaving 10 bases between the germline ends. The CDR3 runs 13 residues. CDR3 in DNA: TGTGCCAGTGGTCCGCGGAGCACAGATACGCAGTATTTT. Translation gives CASGPRSTDTQYF.

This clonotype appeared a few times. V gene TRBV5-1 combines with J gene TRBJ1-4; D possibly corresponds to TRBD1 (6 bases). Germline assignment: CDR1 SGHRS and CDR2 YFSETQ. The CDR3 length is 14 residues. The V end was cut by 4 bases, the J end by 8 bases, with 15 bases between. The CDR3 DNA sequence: TGCGCCAGCAGCGCCTTCCCGGACAGCGAAAAACTGTTTTTT. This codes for CASSAFPDSEKLFF.

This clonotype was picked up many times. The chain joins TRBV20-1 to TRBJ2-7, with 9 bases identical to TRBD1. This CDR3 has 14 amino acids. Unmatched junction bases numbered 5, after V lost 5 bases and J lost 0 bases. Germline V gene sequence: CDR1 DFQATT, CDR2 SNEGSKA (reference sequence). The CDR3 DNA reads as TGCAGTGCTGCAAGACAGGGGGTCTCCTACGAGCAGTACTTC. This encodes CSAARQGVSYEQYF.

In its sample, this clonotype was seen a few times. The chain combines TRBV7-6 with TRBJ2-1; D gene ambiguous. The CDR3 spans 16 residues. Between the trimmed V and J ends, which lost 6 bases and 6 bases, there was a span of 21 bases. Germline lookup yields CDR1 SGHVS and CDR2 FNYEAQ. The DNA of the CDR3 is TGTGCCAGCAGTCAAACTTACCCCCTTTCGGGCAATGAGCAGTTCTTC. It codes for CASSQTYPLSGNEQFF.

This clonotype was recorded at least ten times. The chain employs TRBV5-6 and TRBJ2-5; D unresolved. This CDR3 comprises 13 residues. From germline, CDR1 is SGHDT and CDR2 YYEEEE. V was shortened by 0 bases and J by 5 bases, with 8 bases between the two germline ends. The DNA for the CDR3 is TGTGCCAGCAGCTTGGGGTTGGGGGAGACCCAGTACTTC. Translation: CASSLGLGETQYF.

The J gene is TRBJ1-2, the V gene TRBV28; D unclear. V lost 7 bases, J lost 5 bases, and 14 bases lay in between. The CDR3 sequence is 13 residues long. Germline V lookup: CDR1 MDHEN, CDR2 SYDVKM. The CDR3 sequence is CASNGGIEYGYTF. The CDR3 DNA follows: TGTGCCAGCAATGGCGGTATTGAGTATGGCTACACCTTC.